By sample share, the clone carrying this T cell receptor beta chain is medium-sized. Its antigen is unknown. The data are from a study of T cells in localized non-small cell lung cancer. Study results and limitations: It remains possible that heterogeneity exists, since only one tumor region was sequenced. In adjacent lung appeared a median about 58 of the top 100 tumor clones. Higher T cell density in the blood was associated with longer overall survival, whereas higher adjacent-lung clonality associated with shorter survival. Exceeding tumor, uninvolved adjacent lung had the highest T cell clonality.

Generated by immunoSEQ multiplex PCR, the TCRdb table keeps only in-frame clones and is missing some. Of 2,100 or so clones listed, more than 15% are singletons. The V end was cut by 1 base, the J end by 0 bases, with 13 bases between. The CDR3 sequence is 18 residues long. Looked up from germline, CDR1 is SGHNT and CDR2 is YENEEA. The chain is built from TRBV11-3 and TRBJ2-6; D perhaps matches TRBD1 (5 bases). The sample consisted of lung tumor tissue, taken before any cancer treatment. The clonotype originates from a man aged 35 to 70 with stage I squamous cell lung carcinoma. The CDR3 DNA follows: TGTGCCAGCAGCTTAGTCAGGGTCTGGGGCTCTGGGGCCAACGTCCTGACTTTC. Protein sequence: CASSLVRVWGSGANVLTF.